This T cell receptor (beta chain) was observed in a study of T-cell memory formation after mild COVID-19. Whole-study findings and limits: Most CD4+ clones that shrank were in CM and EM, while CD8+ ones turned up in EMRA.

This clonotype was picked up a small number of times. The antigen remains undetermined. V lost 6 bases and J 5 bases, leaving 28 bases between the germline ends. The CDR3 runs to 19 residues. Germline CDR1 and CDR2: MNHNY and SVGAGI (reference sequence). A single record per CDR3 protein comes from TCRdb applying MiXCR to the 5' RACE reads. The sample yields 540,000 or so distinct CDR3 sequences, about a fifth seen once. The V gene is TRBV6-6, the J gene TRBJ2-2; tentative D call: TRBD1 (9 bases). This TCR derives from an adult woman who had mild COVID-19 (a few samples of this study predate the infection). Cell type and time point are not known. Input material: PBMCs or a T cell subset sorted from them (not recorded which). This chain's CDR3 is CASRTGGTLADHITGELFF. CDR3 sequence (DNA): TGTGCCAGCAGGACAGGGGGAACACTAGCGGACCATATAACCGGGGAGCTGTTTTTT.